The 2 T cell receptor beta chains reported below all come from one sample, sequenced in a study of blood T cell repertoires in COVID-19. The method was immunoSEQ multiplex PCR; TCRdb's version includes in-frame clones alone and lacks a portion of them. The repertoire includes fewer than 200,000 clones, around 89% of them detected once, and about a quarter sits in the top ten. Sequencing was performed on peripheral blood. Receptor source: a man between 60 and 75 years old with acute or convalescent COVID-19.

The chain is built from TRBV7-2 and TRBJ1-1, with D possibly TRBD1 on 6 matching bases. The CDR3 has 13 amino acids. Germline V CDR1 and CDR2: SGHTA, FQGNSA. V lost 2 bases and J 10 bases, leaving 14 bases between the germline ends. The CDR3: CASSLSNRERAFF. Here the CDR3 DNA reads TGTGCCAGCAGCTTATCTAACAGGGAACGAGCTTTCTTT.

The chain has TRBV19 and TRBJ1-5; D perhaps matches TRBD1 (6 bases). Germline CDR1 is LNHDA and CDR2 is SQIVND (reference sequence). Trimming pared 8 bases from V and 4 bases from J, leaving 15 bases between. The CDR3 runs to 14 residues. DNA of the CDR3: TGTGCCAGTGCCGGGACACAACTGAATCAGCCCCAGCATTTT. Translating it yields CASAGTQLNQPQHF.